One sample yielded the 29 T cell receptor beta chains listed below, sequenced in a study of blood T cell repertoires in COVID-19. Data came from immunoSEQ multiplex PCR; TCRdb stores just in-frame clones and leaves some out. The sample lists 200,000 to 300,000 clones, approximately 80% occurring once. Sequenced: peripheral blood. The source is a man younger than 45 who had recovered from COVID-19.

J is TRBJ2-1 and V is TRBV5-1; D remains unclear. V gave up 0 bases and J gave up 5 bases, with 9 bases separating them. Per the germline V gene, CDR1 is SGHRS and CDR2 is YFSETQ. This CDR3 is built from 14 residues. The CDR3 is CASSLGQTNNEQFF. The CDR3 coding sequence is TGCGCCAGCAGCTTGGGGCAAACTAACAATGAGCAGTTCTTC.

CDR3 sequence reads: CASSLGGTNTDTQYF. The CDR3 DNA sequence: TGTGCCAGCAGCTTGGGTGGGACTAACACAGATACGCAGTATTTT. The chain is built from TRBV5-5 and TRBJ2-3, with TRBD2 matching over 7 bases. CDR3 size: 15 residues. V lost 0 bases, J lost 2 bases, and 3 bases stayed unmatched. Germline V CDR1 and CDR2: SGHKS, YYEKEE (reference sequence). Supplemented by reference TRBV5-5 and TRBJ2-3, the full variable domain reads DAGVTQSPTHLIKTRGQQVTLRCSPISGHKSVSWYQQVLGQGPQFIFQYYEKEERGRGNFPDRFSARQFPNYSSELNVNALLLGDSALYLCASSLGGTNTDTQYFGPGTRLTVL.

CDR3 nucleotide sequence: TGTGCCAGCAAAGAGACAGGGGACTATGGCTACACCTTC. Encoded protein: CASKETGDYGYTF. The chain links TRBV6-1 to TRBJ1-2, with TRBD1 matching over 8 bases. The CDR3 is 13 amino acids. J lost 3 bases, V lost 7 bases, and 4 bases had no gene match. Germline CDR1 is MNHNS and CDR2 is SASEGT.

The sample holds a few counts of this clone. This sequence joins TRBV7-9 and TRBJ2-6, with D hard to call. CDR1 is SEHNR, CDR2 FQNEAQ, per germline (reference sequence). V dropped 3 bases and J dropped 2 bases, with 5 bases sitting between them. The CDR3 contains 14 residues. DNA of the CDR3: TGTGCCAGCAGCTTGGGCGCTGGGGCCAACGTCCTGACTTTC. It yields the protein CASSLGAGANVLTF.

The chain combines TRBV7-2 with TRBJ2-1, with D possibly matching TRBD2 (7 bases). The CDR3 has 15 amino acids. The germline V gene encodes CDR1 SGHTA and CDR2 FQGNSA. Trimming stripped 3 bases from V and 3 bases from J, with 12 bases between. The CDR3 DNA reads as TGTGCCAGCAGCTTCGAGGGGGGGGGCTACAATGAGCAGTTCTTC. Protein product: CASSFEGGGYNEQFF.

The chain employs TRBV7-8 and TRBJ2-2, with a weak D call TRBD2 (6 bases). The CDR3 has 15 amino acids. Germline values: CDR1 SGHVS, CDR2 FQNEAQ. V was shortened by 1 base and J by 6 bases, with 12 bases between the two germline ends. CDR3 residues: CASSLVPGVAGELFF. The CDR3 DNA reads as TGTGCCAGCAGCTTAGTTCCGGGGGTTGCCGGGGAGCTGTTTTTT.

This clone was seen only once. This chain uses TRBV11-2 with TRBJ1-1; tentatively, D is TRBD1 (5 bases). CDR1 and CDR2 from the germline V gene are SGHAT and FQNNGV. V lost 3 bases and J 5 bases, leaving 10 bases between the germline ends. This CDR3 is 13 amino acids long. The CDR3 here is CASSFSGGTEAFF. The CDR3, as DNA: TGTGCCAGCAGCTTTTCCGGGGGGACTGAAGCTTTCTTT. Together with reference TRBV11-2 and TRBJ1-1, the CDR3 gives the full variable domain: EAGVAQSPRYKIIEKRQSVAFWCNPISGHATLYWYQQILGQGPKLLIQFQNNGVVDDSQLPKDRFSAERLKGVDSTLKIQPAKLEDSAVYLCASSFSGGTEAFFGQGTRLTVV.

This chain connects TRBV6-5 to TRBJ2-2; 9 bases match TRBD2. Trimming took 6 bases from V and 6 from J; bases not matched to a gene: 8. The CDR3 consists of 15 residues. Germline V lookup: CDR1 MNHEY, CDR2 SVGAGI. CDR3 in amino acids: CASRGDSGGSGELFF. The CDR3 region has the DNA TGTGCCAGCAGAGGGGACAGCGGGGGGTCCGGGGAGCTGTTTTTT.

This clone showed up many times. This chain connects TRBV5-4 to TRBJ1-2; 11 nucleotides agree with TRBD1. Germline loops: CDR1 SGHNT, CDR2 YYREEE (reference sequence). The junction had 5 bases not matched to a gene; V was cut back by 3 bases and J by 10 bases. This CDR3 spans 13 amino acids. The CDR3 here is CASSWGQGVVYTF. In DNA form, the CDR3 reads TGTGCCAGCAGCTGGGGACAGGGGGTTGTCTACACCTTC. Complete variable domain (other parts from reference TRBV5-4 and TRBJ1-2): ETGVTQSPTHLIKTRGQQVTLRCSSQSGHNTVSWYQQALGQGPQFIFQYYREEENGRGNFPPRFSGLQFPNYSSELNVNALELDDSALYLCASSWGQGVVYTFGSGTRLTVV.

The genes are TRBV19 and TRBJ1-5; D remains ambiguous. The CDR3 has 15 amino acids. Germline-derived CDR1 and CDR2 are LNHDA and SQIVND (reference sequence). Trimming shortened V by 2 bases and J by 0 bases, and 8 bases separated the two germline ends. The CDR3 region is CASSISGGSNQPQHF. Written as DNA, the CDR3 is TGTGCCAGTAGTATATCCGGAGGTAGCAATCAGCCCCAGCATTTT.

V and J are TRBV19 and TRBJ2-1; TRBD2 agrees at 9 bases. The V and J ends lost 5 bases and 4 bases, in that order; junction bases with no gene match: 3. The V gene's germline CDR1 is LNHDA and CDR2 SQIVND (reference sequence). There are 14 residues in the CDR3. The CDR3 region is CASSSSGDYNEQFF. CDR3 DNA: TGTGCCAGTAGTTCTAGCGGGGATTACAATGAGCAGTTCTTC.

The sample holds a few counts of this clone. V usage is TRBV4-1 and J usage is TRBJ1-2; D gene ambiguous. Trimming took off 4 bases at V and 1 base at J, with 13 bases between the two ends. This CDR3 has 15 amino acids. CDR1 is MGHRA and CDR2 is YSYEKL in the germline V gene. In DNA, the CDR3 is TGCGCCAGCAGCCGTAGTCGGGAAGTTAACTATGGCTACACCTTC. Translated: CASSRSREVNYGYTF.

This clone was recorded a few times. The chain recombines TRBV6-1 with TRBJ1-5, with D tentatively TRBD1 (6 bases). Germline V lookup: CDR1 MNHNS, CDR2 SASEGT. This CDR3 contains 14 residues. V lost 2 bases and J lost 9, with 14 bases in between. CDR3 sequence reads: CASSESRGRGPQHF. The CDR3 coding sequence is TGTGCCAGCAGTGAATCAAGGGGGAGGGGGCCCCAGCATTTT.

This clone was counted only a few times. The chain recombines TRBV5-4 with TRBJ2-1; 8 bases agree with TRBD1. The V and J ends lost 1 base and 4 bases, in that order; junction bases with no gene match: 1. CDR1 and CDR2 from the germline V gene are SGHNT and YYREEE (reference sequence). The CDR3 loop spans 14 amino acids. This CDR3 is CASSLQGAYNEQFF. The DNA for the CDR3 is TGTGCCAGCAGCTTGCAGGGGGCTTACAATGAGCAGTTCTTC.

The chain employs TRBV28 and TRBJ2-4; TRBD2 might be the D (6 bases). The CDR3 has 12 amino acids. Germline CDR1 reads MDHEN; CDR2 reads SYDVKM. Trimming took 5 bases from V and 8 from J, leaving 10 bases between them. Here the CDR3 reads CASSGEVDIQYF. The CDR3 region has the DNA TGTGCCAGCAGTGGGGAGGTCGACATTCAGTACTTC. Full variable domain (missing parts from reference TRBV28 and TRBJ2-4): DVKVTQSSRYLVKRTGEKVFLECVQDMDHENMFWYRQDPGLGLRLIYFSYDVKMKEKGDIPEGYSVSREKKERFSLILESASTNQTSMYLCASSGEVDIQYFGAGTRLSVL.

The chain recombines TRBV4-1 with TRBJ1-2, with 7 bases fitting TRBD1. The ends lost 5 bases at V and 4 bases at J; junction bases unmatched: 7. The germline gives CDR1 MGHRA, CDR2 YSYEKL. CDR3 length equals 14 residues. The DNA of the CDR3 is TGCGCCAGCAGCGGCGACAGGGTCGGCTATGGCTACACCTTC. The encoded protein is CASSGDRVGYGYTF.

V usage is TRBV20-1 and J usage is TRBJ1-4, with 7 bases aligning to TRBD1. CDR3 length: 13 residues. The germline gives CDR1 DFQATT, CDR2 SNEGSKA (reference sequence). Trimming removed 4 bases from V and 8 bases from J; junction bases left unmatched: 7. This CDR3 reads CSAIDREGEKLFF. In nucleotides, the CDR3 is TGCAGTGCTATTGACAGGGAAGGAGAAAAACTGTTTTTT.

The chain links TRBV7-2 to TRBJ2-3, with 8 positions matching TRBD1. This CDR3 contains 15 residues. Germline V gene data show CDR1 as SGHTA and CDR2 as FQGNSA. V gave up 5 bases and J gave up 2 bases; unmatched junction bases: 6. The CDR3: CASSRRTGHTDTQYF. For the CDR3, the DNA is TGTGCCAGCAGCCGCAGGACAGGGCACACAGATACGCAGTATTTT.

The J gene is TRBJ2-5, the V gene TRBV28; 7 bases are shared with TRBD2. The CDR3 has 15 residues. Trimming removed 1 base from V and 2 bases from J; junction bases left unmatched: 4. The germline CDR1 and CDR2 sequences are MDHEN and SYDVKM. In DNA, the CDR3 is TGTGCCAGCAGTTTATCAGCGGGGAAGCAAGAGACCCAGTACTTC. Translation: CASSLSAGKQETQYF. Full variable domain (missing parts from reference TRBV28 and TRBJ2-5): DVKVTQSSRYLVKRTGEKVFLECVQDMDHENMFWYRQDPGLGLRLIYFSYDVKMKEKGDIPEGYSVSREKKERFSLILESASTNQTSMYLCASSLSAGKQETQYFGPGTRLLVL.

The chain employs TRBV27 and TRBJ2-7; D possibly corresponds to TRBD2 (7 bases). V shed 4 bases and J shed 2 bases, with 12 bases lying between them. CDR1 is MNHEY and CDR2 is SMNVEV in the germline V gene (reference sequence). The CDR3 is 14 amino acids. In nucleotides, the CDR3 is TGTGCCAGCAGTTCCGGGGGGCAGGCCTACGAGCAGTACTTC. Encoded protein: CASSSGGQAYEQYF.

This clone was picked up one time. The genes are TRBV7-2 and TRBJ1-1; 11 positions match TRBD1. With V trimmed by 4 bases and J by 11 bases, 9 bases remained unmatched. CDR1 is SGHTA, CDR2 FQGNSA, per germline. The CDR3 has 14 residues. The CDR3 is CASSYPGQGAPAFF. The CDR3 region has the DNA TGTGCCAGCAGCTACCCCGGACAGGGGGCGCCCGCTTTCTTT.

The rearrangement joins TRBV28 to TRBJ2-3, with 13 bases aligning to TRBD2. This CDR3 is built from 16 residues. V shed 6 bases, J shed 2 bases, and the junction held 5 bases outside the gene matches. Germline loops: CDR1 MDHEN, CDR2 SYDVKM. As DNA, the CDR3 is TGTGCCAGCAGGCGACTAGCGGGGGGACACACAGATACGCAGTATTTT. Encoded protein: CASRRLAGGHTDTQYF. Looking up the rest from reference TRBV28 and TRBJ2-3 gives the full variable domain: DVKVTQSSRYLVKRTGEKVFLECVQDMDHENMFWYRQDPGLGLRLIYFSYDVKMKEKGDIPEGYSVSREKKERFSLILESASTNQTSMYLCASRRLAGGHTDTQYFGPGTRLTVL.

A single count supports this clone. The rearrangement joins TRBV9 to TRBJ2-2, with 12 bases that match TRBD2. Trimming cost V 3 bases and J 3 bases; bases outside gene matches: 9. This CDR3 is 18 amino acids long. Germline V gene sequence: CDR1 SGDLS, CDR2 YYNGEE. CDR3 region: CASSGYKLAGGHTGELFF. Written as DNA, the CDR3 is TGTGCCAGCAGCGGATATAAACTAGCGGGGGGACACACCGGGGAGCTGTTTTTT.

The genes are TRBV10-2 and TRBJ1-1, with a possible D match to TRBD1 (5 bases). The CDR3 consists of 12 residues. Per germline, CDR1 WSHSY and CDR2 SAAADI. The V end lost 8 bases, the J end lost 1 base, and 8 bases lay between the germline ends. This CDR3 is CASFDRNTEAFF. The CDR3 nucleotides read TGCGCCAGCTTCGACAGGAACACTGAAGCTTTCTTT.

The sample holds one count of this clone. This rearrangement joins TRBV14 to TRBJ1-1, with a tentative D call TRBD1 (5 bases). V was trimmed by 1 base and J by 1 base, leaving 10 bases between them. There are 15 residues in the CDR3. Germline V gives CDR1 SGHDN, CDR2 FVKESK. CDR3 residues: CASSQVGRGNTEAFF. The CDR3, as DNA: TGTGCCAGCAGCCAAGTAGGGAGGGGGAACACTGAAGCTTTCTTT.

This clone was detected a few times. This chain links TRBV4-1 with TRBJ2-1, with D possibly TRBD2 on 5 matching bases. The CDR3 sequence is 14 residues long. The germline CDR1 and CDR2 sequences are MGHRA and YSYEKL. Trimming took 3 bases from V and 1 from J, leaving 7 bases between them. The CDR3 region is CASSHIASYNEQFF. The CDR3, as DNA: TGCGCCAGCAGCCATATAGCGTCCTACAATGAGCAGTTCTTC.

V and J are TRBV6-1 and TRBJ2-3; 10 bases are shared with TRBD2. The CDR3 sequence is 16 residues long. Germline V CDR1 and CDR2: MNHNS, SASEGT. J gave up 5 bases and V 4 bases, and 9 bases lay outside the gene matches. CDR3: CASSAPAGGPVDTQYF. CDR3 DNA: TGTGCCAGCAGTGCTCCAGCGGGGGGGCCGGTAGATACGCAGTATTTT.

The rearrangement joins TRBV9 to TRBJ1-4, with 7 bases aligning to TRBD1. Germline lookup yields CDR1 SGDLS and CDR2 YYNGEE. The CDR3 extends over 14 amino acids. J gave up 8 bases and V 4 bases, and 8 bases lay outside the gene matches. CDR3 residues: CASSYGQEAEKLFF. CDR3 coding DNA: TGTGCCAGCAGCTACGGACAGGAGGCGGAAAAACTGTTTTTT. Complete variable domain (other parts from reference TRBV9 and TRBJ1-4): DSGVTQTPKHLITATGQRVTLRCSPRSGDLSVYWYQQSLDQGLQFLIQYYNGEERAKGNILERFSAQQFPDLHSELNLSSLELGDSALYFCASSYGQEAEKLFFGSGTQLSVL.

The CDR3 sequence is CASSLQNQPQHF. The CDR3 DNA reads TGTGCCAGCAGCTTACAAAATCAGCCCCAGCATTTT. V and J are TRBV7-9 and TRBJ1-5; D ambiguous. This CDR3 contains 12 residues. CDR1 is SEHNR and CDR2 is FQNEAQ in the germline V gene (reference sequence). V was trimmed by 2 bases and J by 4 bases, leaving 3 bases between them.